These T cell receptor beta chains were read from a single sample in a study of blood T cell repertoires in COVID-19. Sequencing used immunoSEQ multiplex PCR; TCRdb keeps in-frame clones, though not all of them. In the table there are about 76,000 clones, roughly 90% of which are singletons. The source material was peripheral blood. The receptors come from a human donor in a cohort sampled during active COVID-19. Both conserved end residues are part of each CDR3. The D gene is left open where the match is weak. Clone size is stated in some rows and not others, as once, few, many or a class when expanded.

j_call: TRBJ2-1; v_call: TRBV10-3; d_call: NA; clone_size: NA; cdr3_aa: CAILGGTASYNEQFF; cdr3_nt: TGTGCCATCCTAGGAGGGACGGCCAGTTACAATGAGCAGTTCTTC
j_call: TRBJ1-1; v_call: TRBV11-3; d_call: NA; clone_size: NA; cdr3_aa: CASSLSRTEAAFF; cdr3_nt: TGTGCCAGCAGCTTAAGCCGAACAGAAGCAGCTTTCTTT
j_call: TRBJ2-5; v_call: TRBV15; d_call: NA; clone_size: NA; cdr3_aa: CATSRGAGRSFQETQYF; cdr3_nt: TGTGCCACCAGCAGAGGAGCAGGGAGGTCTTTTCAAGAGACCCAGTACTTC
j_call: TRBJ2-7; v_call: TRBV9; d_call: NA; clone_size: NA; cdr3_aa: CASSVAGLSYEQYF; cdr3_nt: TGTGCCAGCAGCGTAGCTGGGCTTTCCTACGAGCAGTACTTC
j_call: TRBJ1-5; v_call: TRBV2; d_call: NA; clone_size: NA; cdr3_aa: CASRPGLEQPQHF; cdr3_nt: TGTGCCAGCAGGCCAGGGCTGGAGCAGCCCCAGCATTTT
j_call: TRBJ2-3; v_call: TRBV21-1; d_call: NA; clone_size: NA; cdr3_aa: CASSKGRTSTDTQYF; cdr3_nt: TGTGCCAGCAGCAAAGGCAGGACAAGCACAGATACGCAGTATTTT
j_call: TRBJ2-3; v_call: TRBV19; d_call: NA; clone_size: NA; cdr3_aa: CASSMTWRAGTDTQYF; cdr3_nt: TGTGCCAGTAGCATGACCTGGAGAGCGGGCACAGATACGCAGTATTTT
j_call: TRBJ2-2; v_call: TRBV2; d_call: TRBD2; clone_size: NA; cdr3_aa: CASRASGSSGELFF; cdr3_nt: TGTGCCAGCAGGGCTAGCGGGAGTTCCGGGGAGCTGTTTTTT
j_call: TRBJ1-1; v_call: TRBV28; d_call: NA; clone_size: NA; cdr3_aa: CASVPGGTEAFF; cdr3_nt: TGTGCCAGTGTACCCGGGGGCACTGAAGCTTTCTTT
j_call: TRBJ2-3; v_call: TRBV29-1; d_call: NA; clone_size: NA; cdr3_aa: CSVEAGYEDDTQYF; cdr3_nt: TGCAGCGTTGAAGCAGGGTACGAAGATGATACGCAGTATTTT
j_call: TRBJ1-4; v_call: TRBV30; d_call: NA; clone_size: once; cdr3_aa: CAWSRQWATNEKLFF; cdr3_nt: TGTGCCTGGAGTCGACAGTGGGCAACTAATGAAAAACTGTTTTTT
j_call: TRBJ2-7; v_call: TRBV6-5; d_call: TRBD2; clone_size: NA; cdr3_aa: CASSYRWTSTSYEQYF; cdr3_nt: TGTGCCAGCAGTTACCGGTGGACTAGCACCTCCTACGAGCAGTACTTC
j_call: TRBJ1-4; v_call: TRBV21-1; d_call: NA; clone_size: NA; cdr3_aa: CASSMEDSGEKLFF; cdr3_nt: TGTGCCAGCAGCATGGAAGACTCGGGGGAAAAACTGTTTTTT
j_call: TRBJ2-7; v_call: TRBV7-9; d_call: TRBD2; clone_size: NA; cdr3_aa: CASSLSAGGSYEQYF; cdr3_nt: TGTGCCAGCAGCTTATCGGCGGGGGGCTCCTACGAGCAGTACTTC
j_call: TRBJ2-7; v_call: TRBV3-1/TRBV3-2; d_call: TRBD2; clone_size: NA; cdr3_aa: CASSQETWASGRSGYEQYF; cdr3_nt: TGTGCCAGCAGCCAAGAAACATGGGCTAGCGGGAGAAGTGGCTACGAGCAGTACTTC
j_call: TRBJ2-3; v_call: TRBV9; d_call: NA; clone_size: NA; cdr3_aa: CASSVEGGGRTDTQYF; cdr3_nt: TGTGCCAGCAGCGTAGAGGGCGGGGGCCGCACAGATACGCAGTATTTT
j_call: TRBJ2-7; v_call: TRBV9; d_call: TRBD1; clone_size: NA; cdr3_aa: CASSPGDRNYEQYF; cdr3_nt: TGTGCCAGCAGCCCTGGGGACAGGAACTACGAGCAGTACTTC
j_call: TRBJ2-5; v_call: TRBV11-3; d_call: NA; clone_size: NA; cdr3_aa: CASSSPGQQETQYF; cdr3_nt: TGTGCCAGCAGCTCTCCGGGACAACAAGAGACCCAGTACTTC
j_call: TRBJ2-3; v_call: TRBV9; d_call: TRBD1; clone_size: NA; cdr3_aa: CASSAHGQGQPDTQYF; cdr3_nt: TGTGCCAGCAGCGCCCACGGACAGGGTCAACCAGATACGCAGTATTTT
j_call: TRBJ2-7; v_call: TRBV6-5; d_call: TRBD1; clone_size: NA; cdr3_aa: CASRSGTGMGQYF; cdr3_nt: TGTGCCAGCCGCTCCGGGACAGGGATGGGGCAGTACTTC